This T cell receptor (beta chain) was captured by sequencing in a study of shared clonotypes between healthy human individuals. The CDR3 is made up of 15 amino acids. CDR1 is MNHEY and CDR2 is SMNVEV in the germline V gene (reference sequence). With 5 bases clipped from V and 0 bases from J, the junction kept 3 bases outside the gene matches. In regard to this clone: Its cognate antigen is unknown.

In the naive CD8 group, cells lacked CD45RO and were positively selected for CCR7, so terminally differentiated effector memory CD45RA+ cells were left out. The authors distributed each subset's genomic DNA evenly over several immunoSEQ plates. Sequencing used immunoSEQ multiplex PCR; TCRdb keeps in-frame clones, though not all of them. The data show a few million clones, with around 93% seen just once and approximately 1.7% held by the top ten. General observations from the study: How much donors shared clonotypes was expected to be affected by sequencing depth. Clonotypes shared by all four donors outscored non-shared clonotypes in generation probability.

Sample: naive CD8+ T cells from PBMCs. This clonotype was obtained from a man between 18 and 35 years old in good health. Some clones in this sample may be carry-over from other donors' samples. The gene calls are TRBV27 and TRBJ2-3; TRBD1 agrees at 9 bases. The CDR3 nucleotides are TGTGCCAGCAGTCCCGGACAGGGGAGCACAGATACGCAGTATTTT. This translates into CASSPGQGSTDTQYF.